The entry below describes one T cell receptor beta chain. Its antigen is unknown. The sample originates from a study of cytomegalovirus exposure and HLA in healthy donors. General study results and limits: Later analysis demonstrated an association between a missense DCLRE1C variant and TCR beta V- and J-gene trimming. Most of the TCR beta V segments (in an earlier analysis) were productive either about 87% or about 30% of the time.

V trimming: 10 bases; J trimming: 0 bases; junction bases outside the gene matches: 4. CDR3 length: 13 residues. Germline-derived CDR1 and CDR2 are MNHEY and SVGAGI. Each donor was healthy, and each was a bone marrow donor. 13 Jbeta primers and 60 Vbeta primers were used for the PCR. Libraries were prepared by immunoSEQ multiplex PCR; TCRdb keeps only in-frame clonotypes and omits some of them. The repertoire holds roughly 230,000 clones, with about 85% as singletons. The receptor was isolated from a girl aged 2 to 10 in good health and CMV-seronegative. The sequenced material came from PBMCs. The rearrangement joins TRBV6-5 to TRBJ1-2, with 8 nucleotides matching TRBD1. The chain's CDR3 is CATKQGANYGYTF. Here the CDR3 DNA reads TGTGCCACTAAACAGGGGGCTAACTATGGCTACACCTTC.